This T cell receptor beta chain was obtained from a study of T cell clones after liver transplantation. On the study more broadly: TCRbeta sequencing after a pre-transplant mixed lymphocyte reaction identified graft-donor-reactive clones, later tracked in post-transplant blood. HCV positivity affected three of eight recipients; the rest lacked autoimmune or viral indications. The study, taken as a whole, reports: The donor-reactive repertoire was only partly measurable in a couple of subjects, lacking donor cells. Compared with third party-reactive sequences, donor-reactive ones declined more, independent of withdrawal success.

Regarding this clone: Its antigen remains unidentified.

Sequencing was performed with immunoSEQ multiplex PCR; in TCRdb, only in-frame clones are kept and a portion is missing. The data show roughly 72,000 clones, 80% to 90% seen once. The sample in question was CD4+ T cells from blood, obtained 48 months after liver transplant. The origin of this receptor is a human patient who received a liver transplant. A share of the T cells may be of graft donor origin.

CDR3 sequence: CASSDGRRTQQETQYF. The CDR3 DNA reads TGTGCCAGCAGTGACGGTCGGCGGACACAACAAGAGACCCAGTACTTC. This rearrangement joins TRBV25-1 to TRBJ2-5; weak D call: TRBD1 (5 bases). This CDR3 is built from 16 residues. Germline V CDR1 and CDR2: MGHDK, SYGVNS. Trimming took off 3 bases at V and 2 bases at J, with 16 bases between the two ends.